The 29 T cell receptor beta chains reported below all come from one sample, sequenced in a study of cytotoxic CD8 clonotypes in ibrutinib-treated CLL. Measured with immunoSEQ multiplex PCR; TCRdb has only the in-frame clones, and not every one. This sample has approximately 97,000 clones; over 60% occur once, and the top ten carry around 24%. Specimen: PBMCs, collected after 24 months of ibrutinib treatment. These receptor sequences come from a human donor with chronic lymphocytic leukemia.

This chain joins TRBV7-9 and TRBJ1-2; the match to TRBD1 covers 8 bases. The CDR3 sequence is 13 residues long. The V gene's germline CDR1 is SEHNR and CDR2 FQNEAQ (reference sequence). With 5 bases clipped from V and 8 bases from J, the junction kept 7 bases outside the gene matches. CDR3 DNA: TGTGCCAGCAGCCCTCAGGGGGCGCACGGCTACACCTTC. Translating gives CASSPQGAHGYTF.

The rearrangement uses TRBV11-1 and TRBJ1-2, with D unclear. CDR1 and CDR2 (germline): SGHAT, FQDESV (reference sequence). There are 16 residues in the CDR3. Between the trimmed V and J ends, which lost 5 bases and 0 bases, there was a span of 16 bases. CDR3 in DNA: TGTGCCAGCAGCAAGTCTCATAGGGAAGCTAACTATGGCTACACCTTC. Its translation is CASSKSHREANYGYTF.

This chain links TRBV6-1 with TRBJ2-7; no clear D. V was cut by 6 bases and J by 6 bases, with 12 bases left in between. The CDR3 runs 12 residues. Germline CDR1 reads MNHNS; CDR2 reads SASEGT. CDR3 nucleotides: TGTGCCAGCAGGGGTTGGGCCGGCGAGCAGTACTTC. It yields the protein CASRGWAGEQYF.

The chain carries TRBV9 and TRBJ2-3, with 7 bases lining up with TRBD2. CDR1 and CDR2 (germline): SGDLS, YYNGEE. The CDR3 contains 17 residues. V was pared by 4 bases and J by 3 bases, with 14 bases of the junction left unmatched. The CDR3 loop reads CASSPTSAGVTTDTQYF. CDR3 DNA sequence: TGTGCCAGCAGCCCCACAAGTGCGGGGGTAACGACAGATACGCAGTATTTT.

The chain joins TRBV9 to TRBJ2-1; the D is unclear. The CDR3 totals 16 residues. Germline V gene lookup returns CDR1 SGDLS and CDR2 YYNGEE. Trimming pared 4 bases from V and 0 bases from J, leaving 14 bases between. The CDR3 loop is CASSPRASRSYNEQFF. The CDR3 coding sequence is TGTGCCAGCAGCCCGCGTGCGAGCCGCTCCTACAATGAGCAGTTCTTC.

The chain links TRBV7-8 to TRBJ2-1; 12 positions match TRBD2. The junction had 9 bases not matched to a gene; V was cut back by 4 bases and J by 8 bases. In germline, CDR1 is SGHVS, CDR2 FQNEAQ. This CDR3 is 16 amino acids long. DNA of the CDR3: TGTGCCAGCAGCTCAACCCTAGCGGGAGGGAGGGATGAGCAGTTCTTC. This sequence encodes CASSSTLAGGRDEQFF.

This clone was seen at least ten times. This chain uses TRBV5-1 with TRBJ2-3; 10 nucleotides line up with TRBD2. Germline CDR1 and CDR2: SGHRS and YFSETQ. With 3 bases clipped from V and 4 bases from J, the junction kept 8 bases outside the gene matches. The CDR3 runs to 16 residues. CDR3 residues: CASSSTGTSVPDTQYF. In nucleotides, the CDR3 is TGCGCCAGCAGCTCAACCGGGACTAGCGTCCCAGATACGCAGTATTTT.

The chain has TRBV7-8 and TRBJ2-7; 11 bases are shared with TRBD2. The length of the CDR3 is 15 residues. The J segment lost 7 bases and the V segment lost 1 base, leaving 6 bases of the junction unmatched. CDR1 and CDR2 from the germline V gene are SGHVS and FQNEAQ. Written as DNA, the CDR3 is TGTGCCAGCAGCTTAGTAGCGGGAGGGCCCAGAGAGCAGTACTTC. Its translation is CASSLVAGGPREQYF.

V and J are TRBV7-9 and TRBJ1-2; 9 bases fit TRBD1. CDR1 and CDR2 (germline): SEHNR, FQNEAQ (reference sequence). The CDR3 consists of 14 residues. V was clipped by 0 bases and J by 4 bases; unmatched bases: 0. The CDR3 DNA reads TGTGCCAGCAGCTTAGCGGGACAGGGCTATGGCTACACCTTC. Translation: CASSLAGQGYGYTF.

This sequence joins TRBV5-8 and TRBJ2-7; 7 nucleotides line up with TRBD1. Germline assignment: CDR1 SGHTS and CDR2 YDEGEE. The CDR3 has 13 residues. With 3 bases clipped from V and 12 bases from J, the junction kept 12 bases outside the gene matches. This CDR3 is CASSSDQYGTVYF. CDR3 DNA: TGTGCCAGCAGCTCGGATCAATACGGGACAGTGTACTTC.

In this sample, this clone turned up once. V gene TRBV28 combines with J gene TRBJ2-7, with TRBD1 as a possible D gene (5 bases). This CDR3 is built from 15 residues. Germline-derived CDR1 and CDR2 are MDHEN and SYDVKM. V lost 6 bases, J lost 4 bases, and 19 bases lay in between. The CDR3 here is CASSRPGFDPYEQYF. CDR3 in DNA: TGTGCCAGCAGCCGCCCAGGGTTCGATCCATACGAGCAGTACTTC.

The chain is built from TRBV11-3 and TRBJ2-3, with TRBD2 matching 12 bases. With V trimmed by 5 bases and J by 6 bases, 6 bases remained unmatched. Per the germline V gene, CDR1 is SGHNT and CDR2 is YENEEA. The CDR3 contains 15 residues. In DNA, the CDR3 is TGTGCCAGCAGCCGACTAGCGGGAGCTGGGGATACGCAGTATTTT. This encodes CASSRLAGAGDTQYF.

The chain links TRBV6-6 to TRBJ1-4; the match to TRBD1 covers 8 bases. The CDR3 sequence is 14 residues long. V trimming: 5 bases; J trimming: 7 bases; junction bases outside the gene matches: 6. Germline values: CDR1 MNHNY, CDR2 SVGAGI (reference sequence). This CDR3 reads CASSSQGAGEKLFF. In DNA, the CDR3 is TGTGCCAGCAGTAGCCAGGGGGCTGGTGAAAAACTGTTTTTT.

The V call is TRBV23-1, the J call TRBJ2-1; D gene unclear. TRBV23-1 is an ORF, with its function uncertain. The CDR3 sequence is 10 residues long. The CDR3 DNA is TGCCCCCAAATATGGCATGAGCAGTTCTTC. It translates to CPQIWHEQFF.

The chain uses TRBV5-1 and TRBJ2-1; TRBD2 matches 12 bases. CDR3 size: 13 residues. Trimming cost V 5 bases and J 8 bases; bases outside gene matches: 2. Germline loops: CDR1 SGHRS, CDR2 YFSETQ. The CDR3 coding sequence is TGCGCCAGCAGGACTAGCGGGAGTCATGAGCAGTTCTTC. Protein: CASRTSGSHEQFF. The full variable domain, with the rest looked up from reference TRBV5-1 and TRBJ2-1, is KAGVTQTPRYLIKTRGQQVTLSCSPISGHRSVSWYQQTPGQGLQFLFEYFSETQRNKGNFPGRFSGRQFSNSRSEMNVSTLELGDSALYLCASRTSGSHEQFFGPGTRLTVL.

The chain carries TRBV10-2 and TRBJ1-4; 7 bases line up with TRBD1. The CDR3 is 13 residues long. Germline loops: CDR1 WSHSY, CDR2 SAAADI. Trimming cost V 0 bases and J 11 bases; bases outside gene matches: 3. CDR3 coding DNA: TGCGCCAGCAGTGAGTCGACAGGGAGGAAACTGTTTTTT. This gives the protein CASSESTGRKLFF.

This chain links TRBV4-1 with TRBJ1-4; 7 positions agree with TRBD1. With 4 bases clipped from V and 5 bases from J, the junction kept 10 bases outside the gene matches. This CDR3 comprises 16 residues. Per germline, CDR1 MGHRA and CDR2 YSYEKL. The CDR3 protein is CASSRSPGQQNEKLFF. The CDR3 DNA follows: TGCGCCAGCAGCCGATCGCCGGGACAGCAAAATGAAAAACTGTTTTTT.

Here the CDR3 reads CAWYRSWTSGRIGNEQFF. For the CDR3, the DNA is TGTGCCTGGTACCGGTCCTGGACTAGCGGGAGAATAGGGAATGAGCAGTTCTTC. The chain has TRBV30 and TRBJ2-1, with 13 bases lining up with TRBD2. CDR1 is GTSNPN, CDR2 SVGIG, per germline (reference sequence). This CDR3 is 18 amino acids long. After removal of 5 bases from V and 7 bases from J, the junction contained 17 bases not matched to a gene.

The chain joins TRBV5-1 to TRBJ1-1; 7 bases line up with TRBD1. After removal of 4 bases from V and 1 base from J, the junction contained 7 bases not matched to a gene. Germline CDR1 SGHRS, CDR2 YFSETQ. The CDR3 is 15 amino acids. The CDR3: CASSLTGPGNTEAFF. The CDR3 bases are TGCGCCAGCAGCCTGACAGGGCCGGGGAACACTGAAGCTTTCTTT. Full variable domain (outside the CDR3, taken from reference TRBV5-1 and TRBJ1-1): KAGVTQTPRYLIKTRGQQVTLSCSPISGHRSVSWYQQTPGQGLQFLFEYFSETQRNKGNFPGRFSGRQFSNSRSEMNVSTLELGDSALYLCASSLTGPGNTEAFFGQGTRLTVV.

Here the CDR3 reads CASSQGQGDSYEQYF. DNA of the CDR3: TGCGCCAGCAGCCAAGGGCAGGGGGATTCCTACGAGCAGTACTTC. This rearrangement joins TRBV4-1 to TRBJ2-7; 7 bases align to TRBD1. Germline V gene data show CDR1 as MGHRA and CDR2 as YSYEKL. V dropped 1 base and J dropped 1; count of bases not matched to a gene: 4. This CDR3 comprises 15 residues.

In this sample, this clone turned up a few times. The CDR3 coding sequence is TGTGCCAGCGCGCGGGGGCGAAACTACGAGCAGTACTTC. Its protein product is CASARGRNYEQYF. J is TRBJ2-7 and V is TRBV6-1; D is perhaps TRBD2 (7 bases). Germline V gene data show CDR1 as MNHNS and CDR2 as SASEGT. The CDR3 length is 13 residues. The V and J ends lost 8 bases and 3 bases respectively, with 14 bases between them.

Of note for this clone: One junction end disagrees with the germline gene, perhaps due to a read error. The chain links TRBV15 to TRBJ2-2; D call uncertain. This CDR3 has 12 residues. CDR1 is LNHNV, CDR2 YYDKDF, per germline (reference sequence). DNA for the CDR3: TGTGCCACCAGCAGAGATCAGGAGACTCTAATTTTT. It yields the protein CATSRDQETLIF.

This clone was picked up one time. The chain links TRBV5-5 to TRBJ2-3, with 8 nucleotides matching TRBD2. The CDR3 consists of 14 residues. In germline, CDR1 is SGHKS, CDR2 YYEKEE (reference sequence). V shed 4 bases and J 2 bases; nucleotides not matched to a gene: 3. DNA for the CDR3: TGTGCCAGCAGCCCGGGAGGGACCACAGATACGCAGTATTTT. Its protein is CASSPGGTTDTQYF.

The chain couples TRBV18 to TRBJ1-1; D not resolved. The CDR3 contains 14 residues. V gave up 6 bases and J gave up 3 bases, with 14 bases separating them. In germline, CDR1 is KGHSH, CDR2 LQKENI. CDR3 coding DNA: TGTGCCAGCTCCCCAAATTGGAGCTACACTGAAGCTTTCTTT. Translated, it gives CASSPNWSYTEAFF.

This chain connects TRBV19 to TRBJ2-5, with 8 bases identical to TRBD2. The germline CDR1 and CDR2 sequences are LNHDA and SQIVND (reference sequence). The CDR3 has 15 residues. Unmatched junction bases numbered 10, after V lost 6 bases and J lost 4 bases. For the CDR3, the DNA is TGTGCCAGTAGCTTCGGGGGGGGGATCGGAGAGACCCAGTACTTC. Translating it yields CASSFGGGIGETQYF.

The genes are TRBV28 and TRBJ1-5; TRBD1 aligns across 9 bases. The V segment lost 5 bases and the J segment 5 bases; nucleotides outside the gene matches: 13. There are 17 residues in the CDR3. Germline CDR1 MDHEN, CDR2 SYDVKM. CDR3 bases: TGTGCCAGCAGTGCTTATCTGGGACAGGGTTTCGATCAGCCCCAGCATTTT. This gives the protein CASSAYLGQGFDQPQHF.

This clone was observed once. The CDR3, as DNA: TGTGCCAGCACGGCGGGAGGTGGAACCGGGGAGCTGTTTTTT. Its translation: CASTAGGGTGELFF. This chain joins TRBV5-7 and TRBJ2-2; 8 positions match TRBD2. TRBV5-7 is identified as an open reading frame with a role that is uncertain. The CDR3 runs 14 residues. Losses at the gene ends were 6 bases for V and 5 bases for J; bases not matched to a gene: 6.

V gene TRBV27 combines with J gene TRBJ2-4; D gene ambiguous. The length of the CDR3 is 15 residues. Germline CDR1 and CDR2: MNHEY and SMNVEV (reference sequence). V shed 5 bases and J shed 3 bases, with 14 bases lying between them. This chain's CDR3 is CASSSEPNIKNIQYF. In DNA, the CDR3 is TGTGCCAGCAGTAGTGAACCAAACATCAAAAACATTCAGTACTTC.

CDR3 in amino acids: CASSLEAGLYEQYF. The CDR3, as DNA: TGCGCCAGCAGCTTGGAGGCAGGGCTCTACGAGCAGTACTTC. The rearrangement uses TRBV5-1 and TRBJ2-7; TRBD1 is a possible D gene (5 bases). The ends were cut back, 0 bases at V and 3 bases at J, with 10 bases in the middle. From germline, CDR1 is SGHRS and CDR2 YFSETQ. The CDR3 runs to 14 residues.